A selection of T cell receptor beta chains follows, all from one sample in a study of cytomegalovirus exposure and HLA in healthy donors. TCRdb's table, derived via immunoSEQ multiplex PCR, lists solely in-frame clones and lacks some. Among 95,000 to 150,000 clones listed, about 85% were seen once. The sequenced sample consisted of PBMCs. All receptors come from a woman aged 25 to 39 in good health and CMV-seronegative. Each CDR3 is given with its conserved first and last residue. Each record gives: J gene, clone size, D gene, V gene, CDR3 DNA, CDR3 protein. D genes are given only for firm matches. Clone size, where shown, is once, few, many, or a class for clones that have expanded.

j_gene: TRBJ1-2; abundance: few; d_gene: .; v_gene: TRBV2; CDR3nt: TGTGCCAGCAGCGTTGAGGACTCCTATGGCTACACCTTC; CDR3aa: CASSVEDSYGYTF
j_gene: TRBJ2-7; abundance: .; d_gene: TRBD1; v_gene: TRBV9; CDR3nt: TGTGCCAGCAGCCCCAGGACAGGGCGGACCGACGAGCAGTACTTC; CDR3aa: CASSPRTGRTDEQYF
j_gene: TRBJ2-5; abundance: .; d_gene: TRBD2; v_gene: TRBV5-1; CDR3nt: TGCGCCAGCAGCATCTGGCGGGGGGAACAAGAGACCCAGTACTTC; CDR3aa: CASSIWRGEQETQYF
j_gene: TRBJ1-2; abundance: few; d_gene: TRBD1; v_gene: TRBV30; CDR3nt: TGTGCCTGCTGGACAGGCGGTGGCTACACCTTC; CDR3aa: CACWTGGGYTF
j_gene: TRBJ2-4; abundance: .; d_gene: .; v_gene: TRBV13; CDR3nt: TGTGCCAGCAGCTCAGGGGGAGGCAAAAACATTCAGTACTTC; CDR3aa: CASSSGGGKNIQYF
j_gene: TRBJ2-2; abundance: .; d_gene: .; v_gene: TRBV18; CDR3nt: TGTGCCAGCTCACCGGCAACCGGGGAGCTGTTTTTT; CDR3aa: CASSPATGELFF
j_gene: TRBJ2-5; abundance: .; d_gene: .; v_gene: TRBV21-1; CDR3nt: TGTGCCAGCAGCAAAGCGGGGGGTCAGGAGACCCAGTACTTC; CDR3aa: CASSKAGGQETQYF
j_gene: TRBJ1-3; abundance: .; d_gene: .; v_gene: TRBV14; CDR3nt: TGTGCCAGCAGCCAAGTTCACAGCTCTGGAAACACCATATATTTT; CDR3aa: CASSQVHSSGNTIYF
j_gene: TRBJ1-1; abundance: .; d_gene: TRBD1; v_gene: TRBV7-9; CDR3nt: TGTGCCAGCAGCATCCGGACAGGGGGCCTATCCCGTAACACTGAAGCTTTCTTT; CDR3aa: CASSIRTGGLSRNTEAFF
j_gene: TRBJ2-5; abundance: .; d_gene: TRBD2; v_gene: TRBV9; CDR3nt: TGTGCCAGCAGCGTAGCAGTGTTGGCTAGCGGGGGGGAGACCCAGTACTTC; CDR3aa: CASSVAVLASGGETQYF
j_gene: TRBJ2-7; abundance: .; d_gene: .; v_gene: TRBV27; CDR3nt: TGTGCCAGCAGTTTATTTCGGGACACCGTACAGCAGTACTTC; CDR3aa: CASSLFRDTVQQYF
j_gene: TRBJ2-3; abundance: .; d_gene: TRBD2; v_gene: TRBV7-9; CDR3nt: TGTGCCAGCAGCCCGGGGACTAGCGGGGGGACTAGCACAGATACGCAGTATTTT; CDR3aa: CASSPGTSGGTSTDTQYF
j_gene: TRBJ2-1; abundance: once; d_gene: .; v_gene: TRBV30; CDR3nt: TGTGCCTGGAGCGGACTCGCCGCTGAGCAGTTCTTC; CDR3aa: CAWSGLAAEQFF
j_gene: TRBJ2-7; abundance: many; d_gene: .; v_gene: TRBV11-1; CDR3nt: TGTGCCAGCAGCACTCGGCAGGTGAACTCCTACGAGCAGTACTTC; CDR3aa: CASSTRQVNSYEQYF
j_gene: TRBJ2-1; abundance: .; d_gene: TRBD2; v_gene: TRBV11-1; CDR3nt: TGTGCCAGCAGCTTTAGCGGGGGCCACTCCTACAATGAGCAGTTCTTC; CDR3aa: CASSFSGGHSYNEQFF
j_gene: TRBJ2-1; abundance: .; d_gene: TRBD1; v_gene: TRBV11-2; CDR3nt: TGTGCCAGCAGCAGGACAGGGACTGAGCAGTTCTTC; CDR3aa: CASSRTGTEQFF
j_gene: TRBJ2-7; abundance: .; d_gene: TRBD2; v_gene: TRBV6-5; CDR3nt: TGTGCCAGCAGCGCGGGAGGATTGAACGAGCAGTACTTC; CDR3aa: CASSAGGLNEQYF
j_gene: TRBJ2-7; abundance: .; d_gene: TRBD2; v_gene: TRBV27; CDR3nt: TGTGCCAGCAGTGACCCCAGCGGGGGGGCCTACGAGCAGTACTTC; CDR3aa: CASSDPSGGAYEQYF
j_gene: TRBJ1-2; abundance: .; d_gene: TRBD1; v_gene: TRBV7-8; CDR3nt: TGTGCCAGCAGCTTCGGGGACAGGGTCTATGGCTACACCTTC; CDR3aa: CASSFGDRVYGYTF
j_gene: TRBJ2-1; abundance: .; d_gene: .; v_gene: TRBV2; CDR3nt: TGTGCCAGCAGAAGAGCGAGCTCCTACAATGAGCAGTTCTTC; CDR3aa: CASRRASSYNEQFF
j_gene: TRBJ2-3; abundance: .; d_gene: TRBD2; v_gene: TRBV20-1; CDR3nt: TGCAGTGCTGCGGGGGAAGATACGCAGTATTTT; CDR3aa: CSAAGEDTQYF
j_gene: TRBJ2-7; abundance: .; d_gene: TRBD1; v_gene: TRBV27; CDR3nt: TGTGCCAGCTCCGAATCTAACAGGGGCTCCTACGAGCAGTACTTC; CDR3aa: CASSESNRGSYEQYF
j_gene: TRBJ2-7; abundance: .; d_gene: TRBD1; v_gene: TRBV5-8; CDR3nt: TGTGCCAGCAGCGGGGAGGACAGGGCGGGGTTGGAGCAGTACTTC; CDR3aa: CASSGEDRAGLEQYF
j_gene: TRBJ1-5; abundance: .; d_gene: .; v_gene: TRBV5-1; CDR3nt: TGCGCCAGCAGCACGGGGGGGAACAATCAGCCCCAGCATTTT; CDR3aa: CASSTGGNNQPQHF
j_gene: TRBJ1-1; abundance: .; d_gene: .; v_gene: TRBV30; CDR3nt: TGTGCCTGGAAACAAGACACTGAAGCTTTCTTT; CDR3aa: CAWKQDTEAFF
j_gene: TRBJ2-1; abundance: .; d_gene: .; v_gene: TRBV7-9; CDR3nt: TGTGCCAGCAGCTTACCCTACCGGGACATCTGGGATGAGCAGTTCTTC; CDR3aa: CASSLPYRDIWDEQFF
j_gene: TRBJ2-1; abundance: .; d_gene: .; v_gene: TRBV4-3; CDR3nt: TGCGCCAGCAGCCAGGCAATCTACAATGAGCAGTTCTTC; CDR3aa: CASSQAIYNEQFF
j_gene: TRBJ1-3; abundance: .; d_gene: TRBD1; v_gene: TRBV10-3; CDR3nt: TGTGCCATCAATTCAATACCTACAGGGGTCGGAAACACCATATATTTT; CDR3aa: CAINSIPTGVGNTIYF
j_gene: TRBJ2-3; abundance: .; d_gene: .; v_gene: TRBV20-1; CDR3nt: TGCAGTGCTACCTCGGATACGCAGTATTTT; CDR3aa: CSATSDTQYF
j_gene: TRBJ2-7; abundance: .; d_gene: .; v_gene: TRBV6-8; CDR3nt: TGTGCCAGCACTCAACCCCAGGGCTACGAGCAGTACTTC; CDR3aa: CASTQPQGYEQYF
j_gene: TRBJ2-6; abundance: .; d_gene: TRBD1; v_gene: TRBV4-3; CDR3nt: TGCGCCAGCAGCCAAGACATACAGGGGGCCCAGGGGTCTGGGGCCAACGTCCTGACTTTC; CDR3aa: CASSQDIQGAQGSGANVLTF
j_gene: TRBJ2-1; abundance: .; d_gene: .; v_gene: TRBV5-1; CDR3nt: TGCGCCAGCAGCTTGCCCCGGGACTCGTCCTACAATGAGCAGTTCTTC; CDR3aa: CASSLPRDSSYNEQFF
j_gene: TRBJ2-3; abundance: .; d_gene: .; v_gene: TRBV19; CDR3nt: TGTGCCAGTAGTCGAGGACTTTCTGCTAGCACAGATACGCAGTATTTT; CDR3aa: CASSRGLSASTDTQYF
j_gene: TRBJ2-7; abundance: .; d_gene: .; v_gene: TRBV5-8; CDR3nt: TGTGCCAGCCGCAGGGGTGCCACCTACGAGCAGTACTTC; CDR3aa: CASRRGATYEQYF
j_gene: TRBJ2-1; abundance: once; d_gene: .; v_gene: TRBV4-3; CDR3nt: TGCGCCAGCAGCCAAGGGACTTTCTCCTACAATGAGCAGTTCTTC; CDR3aa: CASSQGTFSYNEQFF
j_gene: TRBJ1-6; abundance: .; d_gene: TRBD1; v_gene: TRBV5-6; CDR3nt: TGTGCCAGCAGGGATCGGTCAGGGGGCTCACCCCTCCACTTT; CDR3aa: CASRDRSGGSPLHF
j_gene: TRBJ2-2; abundance: .; d_gene: .; v_gene: TRBV7-9; CDR3nt: TGTGCCAGCAGTTTCCGAACGGGATCCACCGGGGAGCTGTTTTTT; CDR3aa: CASSFRTGSTGELFF
j_gene: TRBJ2-1; abundance: .; d_gene: TRBD2; v_gene: TRBV5-4; CDR3nt: TGTGCCAGCAGCTTTAGCGGGGGCAATGAGCAGTTCTTC; CDR3aa: CASSFSGGNEQFF
j_gene: TRBJ2-2; abundance: .; d_gene: TRBD2; v_gene: TRBV10-1; CDR3nt: TGCGCCAGCAGTGAGCGGGGGGACACCGGGGAGCTGTTTTTT; CDR3aa: CASSERGDTGELFF
j_gene: TRBJ2-4; abundance: few; d_gene: TRBD2; v_gene: TRBV7-2; CDR3nt: TGTGCCAGCAGTCTGACCCAGCGGGGTCTAGCCAAAAACATTCAGTACTTC; CDR3aa: CASSLTQRGLAKNIQYF
j_gene: TRBJ1-1; abundance: .; d_gene: TRBD1; v_gene: TRBV18; CDR3nt: TGTGCCAGCTCACCACGACAGGGGAGGGAAACTGAAGCTTTCTTT; CDR3aa: CASSPRQGRETEAFF
j_gene: TRBJ1-3; abundance: .; d_gene: TRBD1; v_gene: TRBV5-1; CDR3nt: TGCGCCAGCAGCTTGGGAGGGGGCCGTGGAAACACCATATATTTT; CDR3aa: CASSLGGGRGNTIYF